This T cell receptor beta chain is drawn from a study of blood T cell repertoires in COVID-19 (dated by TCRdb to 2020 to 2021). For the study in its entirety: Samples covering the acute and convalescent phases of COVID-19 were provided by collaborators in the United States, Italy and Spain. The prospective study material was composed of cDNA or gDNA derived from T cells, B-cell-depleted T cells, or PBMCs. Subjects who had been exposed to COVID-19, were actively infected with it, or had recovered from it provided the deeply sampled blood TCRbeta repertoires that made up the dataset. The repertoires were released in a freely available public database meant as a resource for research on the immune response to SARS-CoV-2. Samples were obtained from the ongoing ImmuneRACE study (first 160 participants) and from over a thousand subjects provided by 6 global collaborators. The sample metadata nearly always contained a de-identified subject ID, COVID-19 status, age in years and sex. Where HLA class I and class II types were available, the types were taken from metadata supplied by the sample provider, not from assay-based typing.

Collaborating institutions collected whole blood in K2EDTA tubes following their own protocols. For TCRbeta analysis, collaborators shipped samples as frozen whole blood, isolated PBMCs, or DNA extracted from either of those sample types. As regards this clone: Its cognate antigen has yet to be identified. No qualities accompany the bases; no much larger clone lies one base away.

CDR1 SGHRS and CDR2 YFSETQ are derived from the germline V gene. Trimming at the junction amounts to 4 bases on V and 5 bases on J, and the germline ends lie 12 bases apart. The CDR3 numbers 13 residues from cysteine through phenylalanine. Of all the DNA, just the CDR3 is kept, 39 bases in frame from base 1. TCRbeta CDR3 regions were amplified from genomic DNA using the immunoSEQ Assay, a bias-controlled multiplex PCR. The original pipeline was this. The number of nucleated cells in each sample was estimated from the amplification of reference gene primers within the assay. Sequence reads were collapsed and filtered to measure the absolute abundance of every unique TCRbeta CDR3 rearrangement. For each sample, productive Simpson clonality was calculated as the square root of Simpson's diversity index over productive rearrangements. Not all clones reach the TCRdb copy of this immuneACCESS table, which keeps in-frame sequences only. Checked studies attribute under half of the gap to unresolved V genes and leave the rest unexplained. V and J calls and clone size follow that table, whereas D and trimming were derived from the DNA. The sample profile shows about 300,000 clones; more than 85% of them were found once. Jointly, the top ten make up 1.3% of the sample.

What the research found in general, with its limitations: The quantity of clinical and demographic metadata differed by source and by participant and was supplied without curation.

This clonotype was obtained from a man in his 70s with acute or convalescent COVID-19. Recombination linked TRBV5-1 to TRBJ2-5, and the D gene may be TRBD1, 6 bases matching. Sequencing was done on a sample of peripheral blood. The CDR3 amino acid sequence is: CASSRQDYETQYF. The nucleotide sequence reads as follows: TGCGCCAGCAGCCGACAGGATTACGAGACCCAGTACTTC.